The clone carrying this T cell receptor beta chain was seen only a few times. The sample is drawn from a study of Graves' ophthalmopathy and Graves' hyperthyroidism. RNA transcripts served as template for amplifying TCR beta CDR3 sequences. After a first-round RT-PCR with HTBI primers, a second-round multiplex PCR was run. Each CDR3 protein is one row after TCRdb ran MiXCR on the multiplex PCR reads. The sample comprises 200,000 to 250,000 distinct CDR3 sequences, less than 55% of which are singletons, and around 43% rests with the top ten. Germline CDR1 SGHRS, CDR2 YFSETQ. The CDR3 loop spans 15 amino acids. V lost 4 bases, J lost 3 bases, and 17 bases lay in between.

The sequenced sample was peripheral blood. The source of this sequence is an adult man with Graves' ophthalmopathy. The V and J genes are TRBV5-1 and TRBJ2-7; D perhaps matches TRBD1 (6 bases). CDR3 bases: TGCGCCAGCAGCCACACTCAGGGGCGGAACTACGAGCAGTACTTC. Residues: CASSHTQGRNYEQYF.